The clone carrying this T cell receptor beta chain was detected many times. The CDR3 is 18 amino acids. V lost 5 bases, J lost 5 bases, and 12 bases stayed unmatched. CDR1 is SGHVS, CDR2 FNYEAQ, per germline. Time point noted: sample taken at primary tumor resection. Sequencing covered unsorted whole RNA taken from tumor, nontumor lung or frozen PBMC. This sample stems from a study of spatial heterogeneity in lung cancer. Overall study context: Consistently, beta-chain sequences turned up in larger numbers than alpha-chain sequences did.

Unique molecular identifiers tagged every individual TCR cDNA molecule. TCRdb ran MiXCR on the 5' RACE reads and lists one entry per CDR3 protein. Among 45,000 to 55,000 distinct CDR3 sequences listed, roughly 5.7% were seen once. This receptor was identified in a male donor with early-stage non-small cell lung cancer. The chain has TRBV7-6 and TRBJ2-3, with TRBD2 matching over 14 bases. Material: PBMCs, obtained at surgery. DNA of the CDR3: TGTGCCAGCAGCCCGACTAGCGGGAGGGCCCTCAGTATAGATACGCAGTATTTT. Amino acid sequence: CASSPTSGRALSIDTQYF.